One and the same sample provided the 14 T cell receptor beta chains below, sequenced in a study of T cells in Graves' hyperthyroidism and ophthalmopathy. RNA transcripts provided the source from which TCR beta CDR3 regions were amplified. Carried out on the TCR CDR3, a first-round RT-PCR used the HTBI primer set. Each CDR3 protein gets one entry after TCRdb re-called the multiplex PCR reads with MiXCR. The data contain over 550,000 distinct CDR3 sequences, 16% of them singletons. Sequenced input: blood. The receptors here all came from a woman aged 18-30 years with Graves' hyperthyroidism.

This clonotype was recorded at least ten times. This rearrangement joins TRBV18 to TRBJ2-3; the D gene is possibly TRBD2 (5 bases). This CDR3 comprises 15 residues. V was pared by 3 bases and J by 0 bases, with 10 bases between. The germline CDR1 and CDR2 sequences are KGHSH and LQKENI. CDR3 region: CASSPPTGSTDTQYF. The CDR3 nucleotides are TGTGCCAGCTCACCTCCGACGGGGAGCACAGATACGCAGTATTTT.

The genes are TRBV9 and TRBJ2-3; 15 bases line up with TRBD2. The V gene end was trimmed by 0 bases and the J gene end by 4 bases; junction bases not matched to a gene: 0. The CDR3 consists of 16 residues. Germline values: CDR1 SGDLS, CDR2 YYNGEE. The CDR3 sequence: CASSVGTSGGADTQYF. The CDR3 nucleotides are TGTGCCAGCAGCGTAGGGACTAGCGGGGGGGCAGATACGCAGTATTTT.

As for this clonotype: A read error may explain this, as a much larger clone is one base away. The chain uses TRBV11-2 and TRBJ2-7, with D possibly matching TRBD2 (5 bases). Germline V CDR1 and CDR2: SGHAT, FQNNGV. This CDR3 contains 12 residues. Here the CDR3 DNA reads TGTGCCAGCAGCTTGGTTCTTAGGGAGCCGTACTTC. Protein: CASSLVLREPYF.

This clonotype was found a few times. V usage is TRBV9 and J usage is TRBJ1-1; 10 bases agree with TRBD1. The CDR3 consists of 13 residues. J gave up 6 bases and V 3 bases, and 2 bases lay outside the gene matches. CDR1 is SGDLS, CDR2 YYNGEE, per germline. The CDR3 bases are TGTGCCAGCAGCGGACAGGGGGCTTCTGAAGCTTTCTTT. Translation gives CASSGQGASEAFF.

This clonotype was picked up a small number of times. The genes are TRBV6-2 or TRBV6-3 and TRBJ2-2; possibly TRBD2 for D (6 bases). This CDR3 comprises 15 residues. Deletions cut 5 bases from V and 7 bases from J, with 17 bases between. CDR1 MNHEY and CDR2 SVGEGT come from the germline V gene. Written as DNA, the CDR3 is TGTGCCAGCAGTACCCGGGACCCGCGGGGCGGGGAGCTGTTTTTT. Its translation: CASSTRDPRGGELFF.

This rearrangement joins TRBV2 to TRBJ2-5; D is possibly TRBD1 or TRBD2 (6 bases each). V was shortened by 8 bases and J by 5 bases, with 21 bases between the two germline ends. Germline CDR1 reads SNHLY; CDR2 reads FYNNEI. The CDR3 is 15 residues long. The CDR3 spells CASGRSGGTSETQYF. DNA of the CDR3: TGTGCCAGCGGGCGTTCCGGGGGCACCAGCGAGACCCAGTACTTC.

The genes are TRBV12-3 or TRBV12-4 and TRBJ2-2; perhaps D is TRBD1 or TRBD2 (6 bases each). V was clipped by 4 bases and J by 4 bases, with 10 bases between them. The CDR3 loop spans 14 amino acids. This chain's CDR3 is CASSWGASTGELFF. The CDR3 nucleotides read TGTGCCAGCAGTTGGGGGGCGAGCACCGGGGAGCTGTTTTTT.

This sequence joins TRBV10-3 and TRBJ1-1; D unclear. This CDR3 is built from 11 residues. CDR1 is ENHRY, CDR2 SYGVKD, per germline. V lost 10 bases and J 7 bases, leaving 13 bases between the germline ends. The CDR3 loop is CATLWSGEAFF. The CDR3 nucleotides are TGTGCCACCTTGTGGTCCGGTGAAGCTTTCTTT.

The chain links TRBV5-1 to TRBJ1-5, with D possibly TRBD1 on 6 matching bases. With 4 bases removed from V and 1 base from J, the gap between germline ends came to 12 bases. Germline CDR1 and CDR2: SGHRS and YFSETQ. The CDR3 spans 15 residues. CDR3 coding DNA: TGCGCCAGCAGCGTTACAGGGATGAGCAATCAGCCCCAGCATTTT. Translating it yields CASSVTGMSNQPQHF.

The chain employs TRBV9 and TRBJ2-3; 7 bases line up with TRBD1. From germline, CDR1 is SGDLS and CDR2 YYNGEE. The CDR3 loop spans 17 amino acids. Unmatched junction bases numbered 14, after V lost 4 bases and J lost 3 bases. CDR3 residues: CASSPKRQGLRTDTQYF. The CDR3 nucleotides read TGTGCCAGCAGCCCAAAAAGACAGGGATTAAGGACAGATACGCAGTATTTT.

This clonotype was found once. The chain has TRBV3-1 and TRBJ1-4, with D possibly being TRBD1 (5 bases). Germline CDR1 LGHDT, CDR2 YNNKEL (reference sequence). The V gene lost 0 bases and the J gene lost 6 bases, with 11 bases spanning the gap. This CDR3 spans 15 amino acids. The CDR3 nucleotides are TGTGCCAGCAGCCAAGACCAGGGAGGATATGAAAAACTGTTTTTT. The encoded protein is CASSQDQGGYEKLFF.

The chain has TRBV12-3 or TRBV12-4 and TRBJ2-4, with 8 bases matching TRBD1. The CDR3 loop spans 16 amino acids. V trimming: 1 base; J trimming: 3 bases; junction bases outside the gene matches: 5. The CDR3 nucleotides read TGTGCCAGCAGTTTAGGGACAGGGCAGCTCAAAAACATTCAGTACTTC. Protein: CASSLGTGQLKNIQYF.

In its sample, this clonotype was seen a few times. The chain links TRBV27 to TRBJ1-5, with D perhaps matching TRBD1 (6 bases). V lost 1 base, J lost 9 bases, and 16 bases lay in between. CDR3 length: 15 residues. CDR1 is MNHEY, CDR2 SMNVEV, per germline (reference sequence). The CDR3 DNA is TGTGCCAGCAGTTTATTCGCGGGGGCTTCTACGCCCCAGCATTTT. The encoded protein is CASSLFAGASTPQHF.

CDR3 nucleotide sequence: TGTGCCAGCCACGGACTAGCATCCAATGAGCAGTTCTTC. Amino acids: CASHGLASNEQFF. This chain uses TRBV3-1 with TRBJ2-1; 8 positions match TRBD2. CDR3 length: 13 residues. The J segment lost 6 bases and the V segment lost 8 bases, leaving 6 bases of the junction unmatched. Germline CDR1 LGHDT, CDR2 YNNKEL (reference sequence).